This T cell receptor delta chain was identified during a study of gamma-delta chains in newborns, infants, children. Background on the study: Polyclonal expansion of innate γδ T cells after birth follows microbial exposure.

TCRdb processed the reads again with the CATT caller. The table has over a thousand delta-chain clones, around 3.6% seen once. This clone was seen more than once but under ten times. This DNA's translation and the protein TCRdb lists, from a much larger clone, do not match at residue 3, likely due to a read error; the protein shown is translated from the DNA. Sequencing used blood. The clonotype was recovered from a child who was a newborn, infant or young child, either healthy, febrile or measles-vaccinated (not recorded which).

CDR3: CARGVLGVICDKLIF. CDR3 DNA sequence: TGTGCCCGTGGGGTACTGGGGGTCATATGCGATAAACTCATCTTT. The genes are TRDV2 and TRDJ1; 8 positions match TRDD3. Trimming took 9 bases from V and 4 from J; bases not matched to a gene: 15. Germline lookup yields CDR1 GEAIGNYY and CDR2 EKD. CDR3 length: 15 residues.